Each of the 15 T cell receptor beta chains below was sequenced from the same sample in a study of regulatory T cells in long-lasting Graves disease (dated by TCRdb to about 2021). What the time point label conveys for this sample: persistent/refractory GD, antithyroid drugs over 5 years with positive TRAb. For both TCR sequencing and RNA sequencing, RNA was extracted from PBMCs using TRIzol. The library was built by means of multiplex PCR. The run used an Illumina HiSeq 4000. TCR beta libraries were built with iRepertoire HTBI primers and Arm-PCR amplification of CDR3 regions. Using fastp at Q25 and MiXCR, TCRdb reprocessed the public reads and kept productive beta chains. Rows matching on CDR3 protein sequence are summarized as one entry with the most common DNA and genes. The sample has roughly 360,000 distinct CDR3 sequences on record, approximately 25% of them singletons. The ten largest clonotypes hold around a quarter of the sample.

The starting material was peripheral blood mononuclear cells (PBMCs), obtained when the disease was refractory, from a patient treated with antithyroid drugs. These TCRs come from a woman in her 40s with Graves disease. Donor details come from another sample of the same person, matched by shared clones.

This clonotype showed up just a few times. This chain uses TRBV20-1 with TRBJ2-7, with 9 bases identical to TRBD2. Trimming at V came to 5 bases and at J to 6 bases, leaving 8 bases not matched to a gene. The CDR3 extends over 13 amino acids. Germline lookup yields CDR1 DFQATT and CDR2 SNEGSKA (reference sequence). The CDR3 region is CSASTAGGLEQYF. The CDR3 nucleotides are TGCAGTGCTTCGACGGCGGGAGGGCTCGAGCAGTACTTC.

Only a few counts were recorded for this clonotype. V usage is TRBV6-5 and J usage is TRBJ2-7, with 8 bases fitting TRBD1. With 0 bases clipped from V and 3 bases from J, the junction kept 10 bases outside the gene matches. The CDR3 has 17 residues. Germline CDR1 is MNHEY and CDR2 is SVGAGI. The CDR3 region has the DNA TGTGCCAGCAGTTACTCATGGACAGGGATCGCGAGCTACGAGCAGTACTTC. Its protein is CASSYSWTGIASYEQYF.

This clonotype was counted a few times. The chain joins TRBV29-1 to TRBJ1-1; 10 nucleotides agree with TRBD1. The CDR3 length is 15 residues. Trimming at V came to 5 bases and at J to 2 bases, leaving 8 bases not matched to a gene. Germline V gene lookup returns CDR1 SQVTM and CDR2 ANQGSEA. Here the CDR3 reads CSVHRTGGTNTEAFF. Written as DNA, the CDR3 is TGCAGCGTTCACCGGACAGGGGGGACTAACACTGAAGCTTTCTTT.

The chain carries TRBV7-3 and TRBJ2-5, with D unclear. Per germline, CDR1 SGHTA and CDR2 FQGTGA. V was clipped by 5 bases and J by 2 bases, with 15 bases between them. The CDR3 spans 15 residues. Here the CDR3 reads CASSETGVGQETQYF. Written as DNA, the CDR3 is TGTGCCAGCAGCGAAACTGGGGTTGGTCAAGAGACCCAGTACTTC.

This clonotype has more than one count but fewer than ten. This sequence joins TRBV11-2 and TRBJ2-7, with D unresolved. Germline V gene lookup returns CDR1 SGHAT and CDR2 FQNNGV. This CDR3 is built from 16 residues. With 3 bases removed from V and 3 bases from J, the gap between germline ends came to 18 bases. As DNA, the CDR3 is TGTGCCAGCAGCTTGGGCGTCACCTCCCTCTTCTACGAGCAGTACTTC. Translation gives CASSLGVTSLFYEQYF.

The rearrangement links TRBV30 to TRBJ2-5; 7 bases are a match to TRBD2. Unmatched junction bases numbered 3, after V lost 0 bases and J lost 5 bases. The CDR3 has 13 residues. Germline V gene lookup returns CDR1 GTSNPN and CDR2 SVGIG (reference sequence). CDR3 in DNA: TGTGCCTGGAGTGTAAAGGGAGGGGAGACCCAGTACTTC. As protein: CAWSVKGGETQYF.

This clonotype was counted ten times or more. The chain couples TRBV2 to TRBJ1-5; a possible D gene is TRBD1 (6 bases). From germline, CDR1 is SNHLY and CDR2 FYNNEI. The CDR3 is made up of 15 amino acids. The ends were cut back, 4 bases at V and 4 bases at J, with 14 bases in the middle. In DNA form, the CDR3 reads TGTGCCAGCAGTGCGGGGGGCGAAGTTAATCAGCCCCAGCATTTT. Its protein product is CASSAGGEVNQPQHF.

In this sample, this clonotype turned up many times. The chain carries TRBV2 and TRBJ2-7; 7 nucleotides match TRBD1. The CDR3 spans 13 residues. The germline CDR1 and CDR2 sequences are SNHLY and FYNNEI. Losses at the gene ends were 7 bases for V and 2 bases for J; bases not matched to a gene: 5. CDR3 bases: TGTGCCAGCAACCGGGACAGAGCCTACGAGCAGTACTTC. It translates to CASNRDRAYEQYF.

This clonotype came up many times. This rearrangement joins TRBV20-1 to TRBJ2-7, with 9 nucleotides matching TRBD1. The ends lost 0 bases at V and 7 bases at J; junction bases unmatched: 7. The CDR3 extends over 14 amino acids. Germline CDR1 is DFQATT and CDR2 is SNEGSKA (reference sequence). The CDR3 loop is CSARDLTGGQEQYF. CDR3 bases: TGCAGTGCTAGAGATCTGACAGGGGGTCAAGAGCAGTACTTC.

This rearrangement joins TRBV27 to TRBJ2-7; D is unclear. V lost 8 bases to trimming and J lost 2 bases, with 7 bases between them. Per germline, CDR1 MNHEY and CDR2 SMNVEV (reference sequence). CDR3 length: 11 amino acids. CDR3 sequence reads: CASGKAYEQYF. The CDR3 DNA sequence: TGTGCCAGCGGGAAAGCCTACGAGCAGTACTTC.

J is TRBJ2-2 and V is TRBV5-1, with TRBD2 as a possible D gene (7 bases). Germline CDR1 reads SGHRS; CDR2 reads YFSETQ. The CDR3 has 18 residues. Trimming shortened V by 4 bases and J by 4 bases, and 23 bases separated the two germline ends. The CDR3 region is CASSAPRGPDLSTGELFF. DNA of the CDR3: TGCGCCAGCAGCGCCCCGCGGGGGCCGGACTTAAGCACCGGGGAGCTGTTTTTT.

The V gene is TRBV12-3 or TRBV12-4, the J gene TRBJ1-1, with D unclear. This CDR3 has 11 residues. V was trimmed by 4 bases and J by 6 bases, leaving 6 bases between them. The CDR3 region has the DNA TGTGCCAGCAGTTCGAGGCCTGAAGCTTTCTTT. It specifies CASSSRPEAFF.

CDR3 region: CASSETGENQPQHF. The CDR3 nucleotides read TGTGCCAGCAGTGAAACAGGGGAGAATCAGCCCCAGCATTTT. V gene TRBV6-1 combines with J gene TRBJ1-5; the match to TRBD1 covers 7 bases. The CDR3 runs 14 residues. Trimming at V came to 2 bases and at J to 4 bases, leaving 2 bases not matched to a gene. Germline V gene lookup returns CDR1 MNHNS and CDR2 SASEGT.

The chain joins TRBV11-2 to TRBJ1-1; D remains unclear. The V gene lost 5 bases and the J gene lost 6 bases, with 10 bases spanning the gap. Germline V CDR1 and CDR2: SGHAT, FQNNGV. The CDR3 runs 12 residues. The DNA of the CDR3 is TGTGCCAGCAGCACCCCGTCCCCTGAAGCTTTCTTT. As protein: CASSTPSPEAFF.

The sample holds many counts of this clonotype. The chain employs TRBV11-2 and TRBJ2-2; the D is unclear. The CDR3 consists of 14 residues. The V end was cut by 5 bases, the J end by 4 bases, with 11 bases between. From germline, CDR1 is SGHAT and CDR2 FQNNGV. This CDR3 is CASSPIQITGELFF. CDR3 nucleotides: TGTGCCAGCAGCCCGATCCAGATCACCGGGGAGCTGTTTTTT.